What follows are 22 T cell receptor beta chains derived from one specimen sequenced in a study of T cell clonality in common variable immunodeficiency. Clones were read by immunoSEQ multiplex PCR, and TCRdb kept only the in-frame ones, dropping some. Singletons are absent from the sample, which has under 50,000 clones. The sample consisted of peripheral blood mononuclear cells. These receptor sequences come from a person aged 18-69 years in good health.

This clone has a count of ten or more. The CDR3 end falls 3 residues outside the read, so it is completed with the germline J gene. The chain couples TRBV9 to TRBJ2-2; no firm D call. There are 13 residues in the CDR3. CDR1 and CDR2 (germline): SGDLS, YYNGEE. Between the trimmed V and J ends, which lost 0 bases and 7 bases, there was a span of 7 bases. CDR3 protein: CASSVDRFGELFF. CDR3 DNA, as far as it was read: TGTGCCAGCAGCGTAGATCGTTTCGGGGAG.

At least ten counts were recorded for this clone. The sequence runs out 3 residues before the end of the CDR3; the remainder is reconstructed from the germline J gene. The rearrangement joins TRBV20-1 to TRBJ2-3; 7 bases fit TRBD1. This CDR3 has 13 amino acids. Trimming at V came to 5 bases and at J to 5 bases, leaving 7 bases not matched to a gene. Germline V gives CDR1 DFQATT, CDR2 SNEGSKA (reference sequence). The CDR3 is CSAFRPGGDTQYF. The DNA read from the CDR3 is TGCAGTGCTTTCAGGCCAGGGGGAGATACG.

This clone was counted many times. The CDR3 end falls 3 residues outside the read, so it is completed with the germline J gene. The rearrangement uses TRBV30 and TRBJ1-1; 7 bases align to TRBD1. The J segment lost 1 base and the V segment lost 2 bases, leaving 4 bases of the junction unmatched. The CDR3 is 14 amino acids. Germline-derived CDR1 and CDR2 are GTSNPN and SVGIG (reference sequence). The CDR3: CAWSPRGWNTEAFF. CDR3 DNA (partial): TGTGCCTGGAGTCCCAGGGGGTGGAACACTGAA.

With regard to this clone: A read error may explain this, as a much larger clone is one base away. The missing CDR3 end, 3 residues past where the read stops, is filled in from the germline J gene. The chain recombines TRBV19 with TRBJ2-2, with TRBD1 as a possible D gene (5 bases). CDR1 and CDR2 (germline): LNHDA, SQIVND (reference sequence). This CDR3 is 12 amino acids long. CDR3 sequence reads: CASSSDPGPLFF. The sequenced part of the CDR3 DNA is TGTGCCAGTAGCTCTGACCCAGGGCCG. Based on the CDR3 plus reference TRBV19 and TRBJ2-2, the full variable domain is DGGITQSPKYLFRKEGQNVTLSCEQNLNHDAMYWYRQDPGQGLRLIYYSQIVNDFQKGDIAEGYSVSREKKESFPLTVTSAQKNPTAFYLCASSSDPGPLFFGEGSRLTVL.

The table lists this clone with many counts. The read falls 3 residues short of the CDR3 end, and the missing part is taken from the germline J gene. The chain has TRBV5-1 and TRBJ1-4; D not resolved. V lost 3 bases and J lost 2, with 11 bases in between. The CDR3 runs to 15 residues. CDR1 is SGHRS and CDR2 is YFSETQ in the germline V gene. Incomplete CDR3 DNA: TGCGCCAGCAGCTGGCAAAGAAACACTAATGAAAAA. It translates to CASSWQRNTNEK. The full-length CDR3 reads as CASSWQRNTNEKLFF.

There are many counts of this clone. The CDR3 extends 3 residues past the end of the read, so its final part is completed from the germline J gene. The chain is built from TRBV6-1 and TRBJ1-4, with TRBD1 matching over 7 bases. CDR1 and CDR2 (germline): MNHNS, SASEGT. J gave up 4 bases and V 4 bases, and 3 bases lay outside the gene matches. The CDR3 runs 14 residues. The CDR3 reads CASSGDRINEKLFF. The sequenced CDR3 bases are TGTGCCAGCAGTGGGGACAGAATTAATGAAAAA.

This clone was picked up many times. The read halts 3 residues ahead of the CDR3 end, with the missing end drawn from the germline J gene. The chain couples TRBV27 to TRBJ2-3; no reliable D call. Germline V gene lookup returns CDR1 MNHEY and CDR2 SMNVEV (reference sequence). This CDR3 region has 15 residues. Trimming removed 2 bases from V and 1 base from J, with 10 bases in between. CDR3 DNA, as far as it was read: TGTGCCAGCAGTTTAGAGGCATTGCGCACAGATACG. The encoded protein is CASSLEALRTDT. The full CDR3 sequence reads CASSLEALRTDTQYF.

There are many counts of this clone. The CDR3 end falls 3 residues outside the read, so it is completed with the germline J gene. The V gene is TRBV11-2, the J gene TRBJ2-5; 9 nucleotides agree with TRBD1. Unmatched junction bases numbered 5, after V lost 1 base and J lost 5 bases. Germline lookup yields CDR1 SGHAT and CDR2 FQNNGV. The CDR3 loop spans 15 amino acids. CDR3 sequence: CASSLGDRAGETQYF. The covered CDR3 bases are TGTGCCAGCAGCTTAGGGGACAGGGCCGGGGAGACC. Full variable domain (remainder filled in from reference TRBV11-2 and TRBJ2-5): EAGVAQSPRYKIIEKRQSVAFWCNPISGHATLYWYQQILGQGPKLLIQFQNNGVVDDSQLPKDRFSAERLKGVDSTLKIQPAKLEDSAVYLCASSLGDRAGETQYFGPGTRLLVL.

This clone has at least ten counts. Sequencing ends 3 residues short of the CDR3 end; the germline J gene provides the rest. J is TRBJ1-5 and V is TRBV19; D may be TRBD1 (6 bases). This CDR3 comprises 16 residues. With 2 bases removed from V and 0 bases from J, the gap between germline ends came to 11 bases. Germline V CDR1 and CDR2: LNHDA, SQIVND (reference sequence). The CDR3 bases that were read are TGTGCCAGTAGTATATCTGGGACACTTAGCAATCAGCCC. This sequence encodes CASSISGTLSNQP. The CDR3 as a whole reads CASSISGTLSNQPQHF.

This clone has at least ten counts. The CDR3 end falls 3 residues outside the read, so it is completed with the germline J gene. The J gene is TRBJ2-7, the V gene TRBV2; either TRBD1 or TRBD2 may fit D (5 bases each). The CDR3 consists of 12 residues. Germline V gene data show CDR1 as SNHLY and CDR2 as FYNNEI. The V end lost 10 bases, the J end lost 3 bases, and 13 bases lay between the germline ends. This chain's CDR3 is CATGLRGYEQYF. The DNA read from the CDR3 is TGTGCCACCGGCCTGAGGGGCTACGAG. The full variable domain, rest sourced from reference TRBV2 and TRBJ2-7, is EPEVTQTPSHQVTQMGQEVILRCVPISNHLYFYWYRQILGQKVEFLVSFYNNEISEKSEIFDDQFSVERPDGSNFTLKIRSTKLEDSAMYFCATGLRGYEQYFGPGTRLTVT.

This clone was counted ten times or more. Partial CDR3 DNA: TGTGCCAGCAATCGGGGAAATCAGCCC. Protein sequence: CASNRGNQP. The entire CDR3 reads CASNRGNQPQHF. The chain is built from TRBV2 and TRBJ1-5, with D unclear. From the germline J gene comes the end of the CDR3, since the read stops 3 residues before it. V was pared by 7 bases and J by 4 bases, with 8 bases between. The CDR3 consists of 12 residues. Per the germline V gene, CDR1 is SNHLY and CDR2 is FYNNEI. Full variable domain (missing parts from reference TRBV2 and TRBJ1-5): EPEVTQTPSHQVTQMGQEVILRCVPISNHLYFYWYRQILGQKVEFLVSFYNNEISEKSEIFDDQFSVERPDGSNFTLKIRSTKLEDSAMYFCASNRGNQPQHFGDGTRLSIL.

About this clone itself: The missing CDR3 end, 3 residues past where the read stops, is filled in from the germline J gene. The chain employs TRBV19 and TRBJ1-4, with a possible D match to TRBD1 (6 bases). In germline, CDR1 is LNHDA, CDR2 SQIVND (reference sequence). The CDR3 has 13 amino acids. This chain's CDR3 is CAGSPRGNSPLFF. The CDR3 DNA, read in part, is TGTGCCGGATCTCCTAGGGGGAATTCACCA. Combining the CDR3 with reference TRBV19 and TRBJ1-4 gives the whole variable domain DGGITQSPKYLFRKEGQNVTLSCEQNLNHDAMYWYRQDPGQGLRLIYYSQIVNDFQKGDIAEGYSVSREKKESFPLTVTSAQKNPTAFYLCAGSPRGNSPLFFGSGTQLSVL.

This clone was found many times. The read halts 3 residues ahead of the CDR3 end, with the missing end drawn from the germline J gene. The V and J genes are TRBV10-1 and TRBJ2-3; 7 bases agree with TRBD2. The CDR3 is 17 residues long. Germline values: CDR1 WNHNN, CDR2 SYGVQD (reference sequence). Partial CDR3 DNA: TGCGCCAGCAGTGAGTCGAGCGCGGGGGATCAGGGAGAGACG. This translates into CASSESSAGDQGET. The entire CDR3 reads CASSESSAGDQGETQYF.

This clone was observed at least ten times. The CDR3 end is not reached by the read, which stops 3 residues before it; the germline J gene fills it in. V and J are TRBV20-1 and TRBJ2-7, with 7 bases that match TRBD2. CDR1 DFQATT and CDR2 SNEGSKA come from the germline V gene (reference sequence). The junction had 8 bases not matched to a gene; V was cut back by 0 bases and J by 3 bases. This CDR3 contains 15 residues. CDR3 sequence reads: CSARDFAGDRYEQYF. The sequenced CDR3 bases are TGCAGTGCTAGAGATTTTGCGGGGGATCGCTACGAG.

This clone was observed many times. The read stops 3 residues short of the end of the CDR3; the missing end is completed from the germline J gene. V gene TRBV20-1 combines with J gene TRBJ1-6, with TRBD1 matching 8 bases. This CDR3 spans 13 amino acids. Per germline, CDR1 DFQATT and CDR2 SNEGSKA (reference sequence). After removal of 5 bases from V and 10 bases from J, the junction contained 7 bases not matched to a gene. CDR3 loop: CSAETGGESPLHF. The part of the CDR3 DNA that was read is TGCAGTGCTGAAACAGGGGGGGAGTCACCC.

This clone was counted many times. The observed sequence ends 3 residues before the CDR3 terminus, with the missing tail filled in from the germline J gene. J is TRBJ1-6 and V is TRBV2; 9 positions match TRBD1. Germline V gene lookup returns CDR1 SNHLY and CDR2 FYNNEI. CDR3 length: 15 residues. V lost 4 bases and J lost 9; bases outside the gene matches: 7. Incomplete CDR3 DNA: TGTGCCAGCAGTGCAGAACAGGGGGCGCGTTCACCC. Amino acid sequence: CASSAEQGARSP. The entire CDR3 reads CASSAEQGARSPLHF.

This clone came up many times. The CDR3 extends 3 residues past the end of the read, so its final part is completed from the germline J gene. The chain is built from TRBV10-1 and TRBJ1-1; no clear D. CDR1 and CDR2 (germline): WNHNN, SYGVQD (reference sequence). The CDR3 is made up of 15 amino acids. Trimming took 4 bases from V and 4 from J, leaving 16 bases between them. CDR3 in amino acids: CASSVFLRVGTEAFF. The covered CDR3 bases are TGCGCCAGCAGTGTCTTTTTGAGGGTCGGCACTGAA.

For this clone: From the germline J gene comes the end of the CDR3, since the read stops 3 residues before it. The rearrangement joins TRBV18 to TRBJ1-2; a possible D gene is TRBD1 (5 bases). The CDR3 totals 16 residues. The germline CDR1 and CDR2 sequences are KGHSH and LQKENI. CDR3 sequence: CASSQAYGGITDTYTF. The sequenced part of the CDR3 DNA is TGTGCCAGCTCACAGGCATACGGGGGGATCACAGATACC.

This clone has ten or more counts. The sequence runs out 3 residues before the end of the CDR3; the remainder is reconstructed from the germline J gene. This sequence joins TRBV30 and TRBJ2-3; 12 nucleotides match TRBD2. Germline V gene data show CDR1 as GTSNPN and CDR2 as SVGIG (reference sequence). The CDR3 covers 16 residues. The V gene end was trimmed by 4 bases and the J gene end by 2 bases; junction bases not matched to a gene: 7. CDR3 bases read: TGTGCCTGGACTCCGGGGACTAGCGGGTCCACAGATACG. It encodes CAWTPGTSGSTDT. The entire CDR3 protein reads CAWTPGTSGSTDTQYF.

There are many counts of this clone. The read terminates 3 residues before the CDR3 end, so the remaining end is supplied by the germline J gene. V usage is TRBV5-5 and J usage is TRBJ1-1; D is uncertain. The V and J ends lost 2 bases and 7 bases respectively, with 12 bases between them. The CDR3 has 13 residues. Germline V gene sequence: CDR1 SGHKS, CDR2 YYEKEE (reference sequence). The CDR3 loop reads CASSLLDLYEAFF. CDR3 bases read: TGTGCCAGCAGCTTATTGGACTTATATGAA.

Many counts were recorded for this clone. Other DNA variants within this sample encode the same CDR3. The CDR3: CASSFGGGPGNTIYF. The CDR3 bases that were read are TGTGCCAGCAGCTTCGGTGGGGGCCCTGGAAACACC. The chain is built from TRBV5-4 and TRBJ1-3; D might be TRBD1 (6 bases). The DNA ends 3 residues before the CDR3 does, and the rest of the CDR3 is filled in from the germline J gene. This CDR3 comprises 15 residues. CDR1 is SGHNT and CDR2 is YYREEE in the germline V gene (reference sequence). V was shortened by 2 bases and J by 2 bases, with 11 bases between the two germline ends.

This clone has only a few counts. Germline and junction disagree at one end, which may indicate a read error. The CDR3 goes on 3 residues after the read ends, and that part is filled in from the germline J gene. J is TRBJ1-1 and V is TRBV19; weak D call: TRBD1 (5 bases). This CDR3 comprises 15 residues. The germline CDR1 and CDR2 sequences are LNHDA and SQIVND (reference sequence). The CDR3 protein is CASRRGGARNTDAFF. The CDR3 bases that were read are TGTGCCAGTAGAAGGGGCGGGGCCCGGAACACTGAC. Based on the CDR3 plus reference TRBV19 and TRBJ1-1, the full variable domain is DGGITQSPKYLFRKEGQNVTLSCEQNLNHDAMYWYRQDPGQGLRLIYYSQIVNDFQKGDIAEGYSVSREKKESFPLTVTSAQKNPTAFYLCASRRGGARNTDAFFGQGTRLTVV.